This TCR beta chain was identified in a study of early T cells in non-severe SARS-CoV-2 infection. Individual cDNA molecules each received unique molecular identifiers attached to them. TCRdb called the 5' RACE reads again in MiXCR, with one record for every CDR3 protein. Of fewer than 80,000 distinct CDR3 sequences in the sample, more than 10% were seen once. Germline V gene data show CDR1 as SGHKS and CDR2 as YYEKEE (reference sequence). The CDR3 runs 14 residues. V lost 4 bases to trimming and J lost 9 bases, with 14 bases between them. This clonotype was observed a handful of times. The chain links TRBV5-5 to TRBJ1-6; no clear D. This TCR was sampled from an adult who was a healthcare worker with PCR-confirmed SARS-CoV-2 infection or an uninfected control (not recorded which). The donor label of this sample is uncertain. The sample here was whole blood, taken at baseline. The CDR3 reads CASSAAGGVSPLHF. The CDR3 DNA reads TGTGCCAGCAGCGCGGCCGGCGGGGTTTCACCCCTCCACTTT.